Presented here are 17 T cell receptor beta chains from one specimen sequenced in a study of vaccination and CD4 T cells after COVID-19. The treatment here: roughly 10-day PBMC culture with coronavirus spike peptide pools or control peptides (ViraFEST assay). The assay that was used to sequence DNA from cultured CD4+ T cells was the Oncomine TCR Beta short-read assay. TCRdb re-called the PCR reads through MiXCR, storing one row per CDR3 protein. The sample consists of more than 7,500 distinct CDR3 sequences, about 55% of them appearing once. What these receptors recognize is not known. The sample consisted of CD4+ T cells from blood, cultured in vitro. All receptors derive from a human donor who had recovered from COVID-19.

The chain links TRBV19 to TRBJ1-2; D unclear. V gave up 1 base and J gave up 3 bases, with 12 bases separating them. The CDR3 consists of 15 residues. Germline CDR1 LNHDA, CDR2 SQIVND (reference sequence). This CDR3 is CASSIGQWPDYGYTF. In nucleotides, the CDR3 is TGTGCCAGTAGTATAGGGCAGTGGCCCGACTATGGCTACACCTTC.

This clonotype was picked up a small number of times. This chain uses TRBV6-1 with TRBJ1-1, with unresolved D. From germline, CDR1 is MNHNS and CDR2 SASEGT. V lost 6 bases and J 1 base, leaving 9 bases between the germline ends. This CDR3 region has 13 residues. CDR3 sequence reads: CASRGNTNTEAFF. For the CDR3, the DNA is TGTGCCAGCAGGGGAAACACGAACACTGAAGCTTTCTTT.

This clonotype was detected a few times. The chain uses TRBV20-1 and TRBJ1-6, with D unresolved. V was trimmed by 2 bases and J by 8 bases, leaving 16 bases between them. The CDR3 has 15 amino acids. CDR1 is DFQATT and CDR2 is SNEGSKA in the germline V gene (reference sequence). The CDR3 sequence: CSARPPGVTDSPLHF. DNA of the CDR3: TGCAGTGCTAGACCCCCCGGGGTTACGGATTCACCCCTCCACTTT.

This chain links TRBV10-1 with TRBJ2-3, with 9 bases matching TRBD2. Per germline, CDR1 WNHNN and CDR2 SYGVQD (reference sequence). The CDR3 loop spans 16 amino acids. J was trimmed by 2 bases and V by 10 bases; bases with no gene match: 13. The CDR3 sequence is CATPPILAGDTDTQYF. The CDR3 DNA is TGCGCCACCCCACCAATTTTAGCGGGAGACACAGATACGCAGTATTTT.

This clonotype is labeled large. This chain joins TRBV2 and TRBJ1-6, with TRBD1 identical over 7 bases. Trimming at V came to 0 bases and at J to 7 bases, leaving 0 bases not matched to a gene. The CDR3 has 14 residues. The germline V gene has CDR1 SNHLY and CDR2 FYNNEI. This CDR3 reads CASSEARGNSPLHF. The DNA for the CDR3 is TGTGCCAGCAGTGAAGCCAGGGGGAATTCACCCCTCCACTTT.

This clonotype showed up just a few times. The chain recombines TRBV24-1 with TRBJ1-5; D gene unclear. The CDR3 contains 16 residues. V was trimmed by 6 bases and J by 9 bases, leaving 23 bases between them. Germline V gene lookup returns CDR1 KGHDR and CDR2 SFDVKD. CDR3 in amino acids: CATSKAARAESSPQHF. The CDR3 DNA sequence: TGTGCCACCAGTAAGGCGGCTAGGGCTGAGTCTTCGCCCCAGCATTTT.

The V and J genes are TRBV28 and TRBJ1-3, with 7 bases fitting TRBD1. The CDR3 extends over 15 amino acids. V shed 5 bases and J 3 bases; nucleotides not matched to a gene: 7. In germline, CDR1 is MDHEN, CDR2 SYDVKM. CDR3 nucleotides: TGTGCCAGCAGTCCACGTGGACAGGTTGGAAACACCATATATTTT. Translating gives CASSPRGQVGNTIYF.

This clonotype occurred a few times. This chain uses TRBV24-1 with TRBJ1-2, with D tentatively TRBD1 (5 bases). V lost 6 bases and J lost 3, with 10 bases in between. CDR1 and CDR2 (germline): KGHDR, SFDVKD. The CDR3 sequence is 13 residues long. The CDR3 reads CATSRFRDYGYTF. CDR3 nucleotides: TGTGCCACCAGTAGGTTCAGGGACTATGGCTACACCTTC.

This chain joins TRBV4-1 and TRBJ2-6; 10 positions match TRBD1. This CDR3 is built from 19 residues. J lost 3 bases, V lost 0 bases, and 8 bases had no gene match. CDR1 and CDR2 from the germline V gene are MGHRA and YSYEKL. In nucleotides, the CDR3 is TGCGCCAGCAGCCAAGATTCTCGGACAGGGGGTTATGGGGCCAACGTCCTGACTTTC. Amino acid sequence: CASSQDSRTGGYGANVLTF.

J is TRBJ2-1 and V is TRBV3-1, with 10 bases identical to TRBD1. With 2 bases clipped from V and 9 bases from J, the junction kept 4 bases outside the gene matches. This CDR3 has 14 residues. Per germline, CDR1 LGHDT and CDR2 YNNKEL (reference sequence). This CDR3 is CASSQMTGGTEQFF. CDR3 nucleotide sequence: TGTGCCAGCAGCCAAATGACAGGGGGCACTGAGCAGTTCTTC.

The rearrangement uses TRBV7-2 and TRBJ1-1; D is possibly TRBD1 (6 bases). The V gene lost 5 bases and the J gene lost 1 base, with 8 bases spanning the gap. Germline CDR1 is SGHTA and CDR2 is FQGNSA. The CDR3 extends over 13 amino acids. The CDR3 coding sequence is TGTGCCAGCAGCAGACAGGAGAACACTGAAGCTTTCTTT. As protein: CASSRQENTEAFF.

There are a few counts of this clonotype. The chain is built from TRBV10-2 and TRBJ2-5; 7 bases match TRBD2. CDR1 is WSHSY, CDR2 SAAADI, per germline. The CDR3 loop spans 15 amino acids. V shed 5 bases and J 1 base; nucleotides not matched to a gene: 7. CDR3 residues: CASSPGGAFQETQYF. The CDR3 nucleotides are TGCGCCAGCAGTCCGGGGGGAGCCTTCCAAGAGACCCAGTACTTC.

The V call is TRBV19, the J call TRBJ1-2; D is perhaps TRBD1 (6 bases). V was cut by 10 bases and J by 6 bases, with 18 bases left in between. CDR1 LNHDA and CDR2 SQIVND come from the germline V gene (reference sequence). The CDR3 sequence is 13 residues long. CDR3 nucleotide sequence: TGTGCCACCATAAAACAGGGTACGGATGGCTACACCTTC. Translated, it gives CATIKQGTDGYTF.

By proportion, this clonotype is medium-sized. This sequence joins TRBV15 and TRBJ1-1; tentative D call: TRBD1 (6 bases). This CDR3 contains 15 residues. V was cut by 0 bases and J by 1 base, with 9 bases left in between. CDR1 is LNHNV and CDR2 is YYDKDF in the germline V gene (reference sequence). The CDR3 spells CATSRDVTGNTEAFF. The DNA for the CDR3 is TGTGCCACCAGCAGAGATGTGACAGGGAACACTGAAGCTTTCTTT.

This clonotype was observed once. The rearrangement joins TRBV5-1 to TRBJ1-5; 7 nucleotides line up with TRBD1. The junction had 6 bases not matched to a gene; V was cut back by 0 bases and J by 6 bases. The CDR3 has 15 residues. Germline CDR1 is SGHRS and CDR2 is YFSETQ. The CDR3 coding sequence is TGCGCCAGCAGCTTGGGACAGGGAGGCATTCAGCCCCAGCATTTT. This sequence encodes CASSLGQGGIQPQHF. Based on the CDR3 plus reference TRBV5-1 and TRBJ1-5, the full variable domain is KAGVTQTPRYLIKTRGQQVTLSCSPISGHRSVSWYQQTPGQGLQFLFEYFSETQRNKGNFPGRFSGRQFSNSRSEMNVSTLELGDSALYLCASSLGQGGIQPQHFGDGTRLSIL.

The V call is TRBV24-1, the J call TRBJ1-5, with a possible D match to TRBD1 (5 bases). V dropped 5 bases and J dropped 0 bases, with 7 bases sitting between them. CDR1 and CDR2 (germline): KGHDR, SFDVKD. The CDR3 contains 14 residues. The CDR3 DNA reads TGTGCCACCAGTGGACAGTATAGCAATCAGCCCCAGCATTTT. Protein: CATSGQYSNQPQHF.

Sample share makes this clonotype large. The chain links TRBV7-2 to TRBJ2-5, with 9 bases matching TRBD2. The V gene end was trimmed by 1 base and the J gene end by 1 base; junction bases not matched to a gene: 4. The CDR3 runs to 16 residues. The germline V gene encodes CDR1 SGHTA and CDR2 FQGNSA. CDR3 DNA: TGTGCCAGCAGCTTAGGGTTACTAGCGGGCCAAGAGACCCAGTACTTC. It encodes CASSLGLLAGQETQYF.